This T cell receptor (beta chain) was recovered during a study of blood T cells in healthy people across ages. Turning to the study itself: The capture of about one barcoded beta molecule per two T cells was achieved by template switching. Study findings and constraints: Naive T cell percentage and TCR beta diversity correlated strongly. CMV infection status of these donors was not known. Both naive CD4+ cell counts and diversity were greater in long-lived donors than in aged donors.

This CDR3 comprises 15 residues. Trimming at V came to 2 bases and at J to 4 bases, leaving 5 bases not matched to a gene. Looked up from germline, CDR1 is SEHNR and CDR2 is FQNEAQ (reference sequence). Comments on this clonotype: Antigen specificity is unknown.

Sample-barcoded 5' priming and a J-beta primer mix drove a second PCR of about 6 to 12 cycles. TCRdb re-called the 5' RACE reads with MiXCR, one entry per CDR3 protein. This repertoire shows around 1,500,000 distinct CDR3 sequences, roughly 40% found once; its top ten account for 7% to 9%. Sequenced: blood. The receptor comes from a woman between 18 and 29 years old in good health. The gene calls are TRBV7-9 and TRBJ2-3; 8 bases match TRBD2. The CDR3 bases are TGTGCCAGCAGCTTAAACAGCGGGAGAGCAGATACGCAGTATTTT. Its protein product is CASSLNSGRADTQYF.